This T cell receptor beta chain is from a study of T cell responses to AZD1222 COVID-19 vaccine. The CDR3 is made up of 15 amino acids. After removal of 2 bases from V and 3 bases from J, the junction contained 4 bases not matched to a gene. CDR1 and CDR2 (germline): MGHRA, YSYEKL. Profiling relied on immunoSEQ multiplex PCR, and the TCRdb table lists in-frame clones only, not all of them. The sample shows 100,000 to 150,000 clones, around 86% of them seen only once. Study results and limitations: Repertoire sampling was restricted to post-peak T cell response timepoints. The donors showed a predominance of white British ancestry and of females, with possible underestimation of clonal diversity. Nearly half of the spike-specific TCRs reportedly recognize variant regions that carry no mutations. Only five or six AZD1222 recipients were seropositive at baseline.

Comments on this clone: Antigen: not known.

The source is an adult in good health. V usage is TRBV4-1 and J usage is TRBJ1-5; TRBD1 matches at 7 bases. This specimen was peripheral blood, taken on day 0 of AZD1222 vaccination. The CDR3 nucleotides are TGCGCCAGCAGCCAATCAGGGGGGCTCAATCAGCCCCAGCATTTT. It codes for CASSQSGGLNQPQHF.